A single sample gave rise to the 21 T cell receptor beta chains below, sequenced in a study of blood T cell repertoires in COVID-19. Here immunoSEQ multiplex PCR was the method, and the copy in TCRdb shows in-frame clones only, minus some. The profile covers under 250,000 clones, with under 90% appearing a single time and about 2% taken by the ten largest. Sequences were obtained from PBMCs or T cells enriched from blood (not recorded which). Receptor source: a man aged 60 to 69 who had recovered from COVID-19.

This clone was detected a few times. The chain employs TRBV28 and TRBJ2-3, with 9 bases identical to TRBD2. Germline-derived CDR1 and CDR2 are MDHEN and SYDVKM. This CDR3 is 16 amino acids long. The ends lost 3 bases at V and 4 bases at J; junction bases unmatched: 8. This CDR3 is CASSFSGGSSPDTQYF. CDR3 DNA sequence: TGTGCCAGCAGTTTCAGCGGGGGGAGCTCCCCAGATACGCAGTATTTT.

The chain is built from TRBV7-9 and TRBJ2-7, with 11 bases aligning to TRBD1. This CDR3 spans 14 amino acids. Germline loops: CDR1 SEHNR, CDR2 FQNEAQ (reference sequence). Trimming at V came to 5 bases and at J to 4 bases, leaving 4 bases not matched to a gene. CDR3 region: CASSAGTGGYEQYF. The CDR3 nucleotides are TGTGCCAGCAGCGCCGGGACAGGGGGGTACGAGCAGTACTTC.

This clone has just a few counts. The chain combines TRBV11-3 with TRBJ1-3; D call uncertain. The germline V gene encodes CDR1 SGHNT and CDR2 YENEEA. Trimming cost V 6 bases and J 3 bases, with 9 bases left between them. This CDR3 comprises 13 residues. CDR3 residues: CASRSQLGNTIYF. The CDR3 DNA follows: TGTGCCAGCAGATCCCAACTTGGAAACACCATATATTTT.

This chain uses TRBV3-1 (or the pseudogene TRBV3-2) with TRBJ1-1, with TRBD1 matching over 8 bases. This CDR3 comprises 15 residues. V lost 4 bases and J lost 1; bases outside the gene matches: 5. CDR1 LGHDT and CDR2 YNNKEL come from the germline V gene (reference sequence). The CDR3 here is CASSPPQGGNTEAFF. Written as DNA, the CDR3 is TGTGCCAGCAGCCCTCCACAGGGGGGGAACACTGAAGCTTTCTTT.

The chain employs TRBV15 and TRBJ2-5, with TRBD2 identical over 8 bases. Germline CDR1 and CDR2: LNHNV and YYDKDF (reference sequence). V shed 2 bases and J 1 base; nucleotides not matched to a gene: 6. The CDR3 runs 16 residues. This CDR3 reads CATSRSRSGGQETQYF. As DNA, the CDR3 is TGTGCCACCAGCAGATCCAGGAGCGGGGGCCAAGAGACCCAGTACTTC.

The rearrangement uses TRBV7-2 and TRBJ1-1; no firm D call. V dropped 1 base and J dropped 3 bases, with 12 bases sitting between them. Per the germline V gene, CDR1 is SGHTA and CDR2 is FQGNSA. CDR3 length equals 15 residues. In DNA form, the CDR3 reads TGTGCCAGCAGCTTAGAGTCGGGGTCTGACACTGAAGCTTTCTTT. This translates into CASSLESGSDTEAFF. The full variable domain, its missing parts supplied by reference TRBV7-2 and TRBJ1-1, is GAGVSQSPSNKVTEKGKDVELRCDPISGHTALYWYRQSLGQGLEFLIYFQGNSAPDKSGLPSDRFSAERTGGSVSTLTIQRTQQEDSAVYLCASSLESGSDTEAFFGQGTRLTVV.

The chain joins TRBV4-1 to TRBJ2-3, with 8 bases lining up with TRBD2. This CDR3 has 16 residues. Trimming removed 3 bases from V and 4 bases from J; junction bases left unmatched: 9. Germline V gives CDR1 MGHRA, CDR2 YSYEKL. CDR3 residues: CASSHESVRGADTQYF. The CDR3 DNA follows: TGCGCCAGCAGCCACGAATCCGTGCGGGGGGCAGATACGCAGTATTTT.

This chain links TRBV7-6 with TRBJ1-1, with 8 bases lining up with TRBD1. Germline V gene lookup returns CDR1 SGHVS and CDR2 FNYEAQ. Trimming took 5 bases from V and 4 from J; bases not matched to a gene: 9. The CDR3 spans 15 residues. CDR3 amino acids: CASSPLTGVGTEAFF. For the CDR3, the DNA is TGTGCCAGCAGCCCCTTGACAGGGGTTGGCACTGAAGCTTTCTTT.

V gene TRBV6-5 combines with J gene TRBJ1-2; D might be TRBD1 (6 bases). Trimming shortened V by 0 bases and J by 7 bases, and 15 bases separated the two germline ends. Germline CDR1 and CDR2: MNHEY and SVGAGI. The CDR3 runs to 15 residues. CDR3 coding DNA: TGTGCCAGCAGTTACTCTCGGGGGGCGCAAGGTGGCTACACCTTC. Translation: CASSYSRGAQGGYTF.

CDR3 residues: CASSFSQPGYGYTF. Written as DNA, the CDR3 is TGTGCCAGCAGTTTTTCACAGCCAGGCTATGGCTACACCTTC. The V call is TRBV27, the J call TRBJ1-2; D not certain. V lost 3 bases, J lost 4 bases, and 12 bases lay in between. From germline, CDR1 is MNHEY and CDR2 SMNVEV (reference sequence). CDR3 length equals 14 residues.

This chain uses TRBV10-3 with TRBJ1-1; no clear D. Trimming took 3 bases from V and 8 from J, leaving 10 bases between them. This CDR3 is built from 12 residues. CDR1 ENHRY and CDR2 SYGVKD come from the germline V gene. CDR3 sequence (DNA): TGTGCCATCAGTGAAGTTGCAGGCGAAGCTTTCTTT. Translation gives CAISEVAGEAFF.

The chain joins TRBV3-1 (or the pseudogene TRBV3-2) to TRBJ1-6; TRBD1 aligns across 10 bases. In germline, CDR1 is LGHDT, CDR2 YNNKEL (reference sequence). V dropped 4 bases and J dropped 6; count of bases not matched to a gene: 3. The CDR3 extends over 15 amino acids. The CDR3: CASSPWDRGNSPLHF. The DNA for the CDR3 is TGTGCCAGCAGCCCCTGGGACAGGGGTAATTCACCCCTCCACTTT.

This rearrangement joins TRBV4-3 to TRBJ1-2, with a tentative D call TRBD1 (5 bases). Trimming shortened V by 4 bases and J by 1 base, and 13 bases separated the two germline ends. The CDR3 is made up of 15 amino acids. Germline V CDR1 and CDR2: LGHNA, YSLEER. The CDR3 region has the DNA TGCGCCAGCAGCCCGAGAACAGGCCATAACTATGGCTACACCTTC. It translates to CASSPRTGHNYGYTF.

CDR3 DNA: TGTGCCAGCAGTCACAGGGTTTCCCCCAATGAGCAGTTCTTC. It is translated as CASSHRVSPNEQFF. The chain is built from TRBV13 and TRBJ2-1; tentatively, D is TRBD1 (6 bases). The CDR3 is 14 residues long. The V gene's germline CDR1 is PRHDT and CDR2 FYEKMQ (reference sequence). V gave up 6 bases and J gave up 6 bases, with 15 bases separating them.

V usage is TRBV12-3 or TRBV12-4 and J usage is TRBJ2-3; D is uncertain. The CDR3 spans 13 residues. The germline V and J ends were trimmed by 8 bases and 4 bases, with 13 bases remaining between them. The CDR3 DNA sequence: TGTGCCAGCTCCTGGCTTCGGGCAGATACGCAGTATTTT. This sequence encodes CASSWLRADTQYF.

The chain carries TRBV27 and TRBJ1-5; tentatively, D is TRBD1 (5 bases). The CDR3 runs to 15 residues. Per germline, CDR1 MNHEY and CDR2 SMNVEV (reference sequence). Trimming shortened V by 5 bases and J by 5 bases, and 16 bases separated the two germline ends. DNA of the CDR3: TGTGCCAGCAGTCCCCGGGCGGGGCGACATCAGCCCCAGCATTTT. Amino acid sequence: CASSPRAGRHQPQHF.

This clone was counted a few times. The V call is TRBV10-2, the J call TRBJ2-7; the D gene is possibly TRBD2 (5 bases). Looked up from germline, CDR1 is WSHSY and CDR2 is SAAADI. The CDR3 runs to 15 residues. V gave up 2 bases and J gave up 4 bases, with 15 bases separating them. The CDR3 loop reads CASSEMGAGAYEQYF. Here the CDR3 DNA reads TGCGCCAGCAGTGAGATGGGAGCCGGTGCTTACGAGCAGTACTTC.

This clone was detected ten times or more. The rearrangement joins TRBV12-3 or TRBV12-4 to TRBJ2-2; D unresolved. This CDR3 has 13 residues. V gave up 7 bases and J gave up 5 bases, with 11 bases separating them. CDR3 DNA sequence: TGTGCCAGCAAGGCTAGAAGAACCGGGGAGCTGTTTTTT. This sequence encodes CASKARRTGELFF.

The table lists this clone with a few counts. The chain uses TRBV7-2 and TRBJ2-3; TRBD2 aligns across 9 bases. The germline CDR1 and CDR2 sequences are SGHTA and FQGNSA. The junction had 8 bases not matched to a gene; V was cut back by 2 bases and J by 5 bases. The CDR3 runs to 16 residues. The CDR3: CASSLLGGGAGDTQYF. The CDR3 coding sequence is TGTGCCAGCAGCTTATTAGGCGGGGGGGCGGGAGATACGCAGTATTTT.

V usage is TRBV11-1 and J usage is TRBJ1-1, with 7 bases matching TRBD1. The germline V gene has CDR1 SGHAT and CDR2 FQDESV (reference sequence). The CDR3 is made up of 15 amino acids. With V trimmed by 5 bases and J by 1 base, 7 bases remained unmatched. CDR3 amino acids: CASSLLTGSNTEAFF. The CDR3 coding sequence is TGTGCCAGCAGCCTTCTGACAGGGTCGAACACTGAAGCTTTCTTT.

The J gene is TRBJ2-7, the V gene TRBV15, with TRBD2 matching over 8 bases. The V segment lost 0 bases and the J segment 3 bases; nucleotides outside the gene matches: 4. Germline lookup yields CDR1 LNHNV and CDR2 YYDKDF (reference sequence). The CDR3 consists of 15 residues. The CDR3 DNA reads TGTGCCACCAGCAGAGATCGGGGGGGAGACTACGAGCAGTACTTC. Protein sequence: CATSRDRGGDYEQYF.